This TCR beta chain was sequenced for a study of cytomegalovirus exposure and HLA in healthy donors. On the study more broadly: Most donors, about 82% of approximately 400 genotyped, fell in the Caucasian-associated ancestry cluster.

It was with 60 Vbeta and 13 Jbeta primers that the PCR ran. Clones were sequenced by immunoSEQ multiplex PCR, and TCRdb holds only the in-frame ones, with some missing. The data hold over 110,000 clones, with approximately 78% observed a single time. In germline, CDR1 is SGHNT, CDR2 YYREEE (reference sequence). V lost 3 bases and J 3 bases, leaving 18 bases between the germline ends. The CDR3 runs to 16 residues. This TCR came from a woman between 40 and 55 years old in good health and CMV-seropositive. This chain uses TRBV5-4 with TRBJ1-1; D unclear. Sequenced material: PBMCs. CDR3 in amino acids: CASSSPTNLRDTEAFF. As DNA, the CDR3 is TGTGCCAGCAGCTCCCCGACTAATTTGAGGGACACTGAAGCTTTCTTT.